This paragraph reports one T cell receptor beta chain. Antigen: not known. Measured with immunoSEQ multiplex PCR; TCRdb has only the in-frame clones, and not every one. The profile covers over 130,000 clones, with around 90% appearing a single time and roughly 7.5% taken by the ten largest. Germline V gene sequence: CDR1 LGHDT, CDR2 YNNKEL (reference sequence). The CDR3 runs to 17 residues. J was trimmed by 1 base and V by 4 bases; bases with no gene match: 8. This sample is drawn from a study of T cell responses to AZD1222 COVID-19 vaccine. Notes on the study in general: Spike-specific TCR breadth and depth were elevated following two AZD1222 doses. Repertoire sampling occurred only after the peak T cell response. The donor cohort was predominantly white British with a female majority, and clonal diversity may have been underestimated. Targeting of unmutated variant regions was reportedly seen in nearly half of spike-specific TCRs.

The sequence came from an adult who received the MenACWY meningococcal vaccine as a control. Source: peripheral blood, taken 28 days after the second dose of the MenACWY control vaccine. This chain uses TRBV3-1 (or the pseudogene TRBV3-2) with TRBJ1-2; 11 nucleotides line up with TRBD1. The CDR3 coding sequence is TGTGCCAGCAGCCCCCGGGACAGGGGGATTGGTAACTATGGCTACACCTTC. The encoded protein is CASSPRDRGIGNYGYTF.